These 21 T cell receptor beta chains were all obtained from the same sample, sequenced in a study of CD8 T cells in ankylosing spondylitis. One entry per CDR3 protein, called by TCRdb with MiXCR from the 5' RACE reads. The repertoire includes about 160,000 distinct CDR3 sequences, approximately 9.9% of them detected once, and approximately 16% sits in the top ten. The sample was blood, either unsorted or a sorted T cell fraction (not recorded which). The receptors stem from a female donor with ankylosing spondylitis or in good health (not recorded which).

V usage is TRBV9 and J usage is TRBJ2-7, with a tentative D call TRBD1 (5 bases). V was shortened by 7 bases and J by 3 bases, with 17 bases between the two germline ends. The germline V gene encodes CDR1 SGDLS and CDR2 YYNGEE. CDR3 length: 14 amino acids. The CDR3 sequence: CASDRSGQGYEQYF. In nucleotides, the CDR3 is TGTGCCAGCGACCGTTCCGGGCAGGGCTACGAGCAGTACTTC.

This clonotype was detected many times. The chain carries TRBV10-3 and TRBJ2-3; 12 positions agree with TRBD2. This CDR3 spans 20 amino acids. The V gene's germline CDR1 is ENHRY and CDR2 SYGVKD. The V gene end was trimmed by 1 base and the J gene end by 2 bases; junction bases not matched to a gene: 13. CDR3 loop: CAISEFLAPRTSGNTDTQYF. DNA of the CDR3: TGTGCCATCAGTGAGTTTCTGGCCCCCCGGACTAGCGGGAACACAGATACGCAGTATTTT.

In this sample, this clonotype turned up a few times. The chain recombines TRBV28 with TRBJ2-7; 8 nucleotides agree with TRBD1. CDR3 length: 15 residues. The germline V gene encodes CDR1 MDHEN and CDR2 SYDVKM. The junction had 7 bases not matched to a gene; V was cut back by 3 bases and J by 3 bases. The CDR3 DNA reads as TGTGCCAGCAGTTTGAGGACAGGGAGAAACTACGAGCAGTACTTC. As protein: CASSLRTGRNYEQYF. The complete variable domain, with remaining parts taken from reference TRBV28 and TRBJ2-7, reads DVKVTQSSRYLVKRTGEKVFLECVQDMDHENMFWYRQDPGLGLRLIYFSYDVKMKEKGDIPEGYSVSREKKERFSLILESASTNQTSMYLCASSLRTGRNYEQYFGPGTRLTVT.

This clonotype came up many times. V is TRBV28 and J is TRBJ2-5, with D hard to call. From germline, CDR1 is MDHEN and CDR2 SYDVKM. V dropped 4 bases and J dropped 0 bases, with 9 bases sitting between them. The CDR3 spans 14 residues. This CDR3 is CASSSGQYQETQYF. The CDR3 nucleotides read TGTGCCAGCAGTTCTGGGCAGTACCAAGAGACCCAGTACTTC.

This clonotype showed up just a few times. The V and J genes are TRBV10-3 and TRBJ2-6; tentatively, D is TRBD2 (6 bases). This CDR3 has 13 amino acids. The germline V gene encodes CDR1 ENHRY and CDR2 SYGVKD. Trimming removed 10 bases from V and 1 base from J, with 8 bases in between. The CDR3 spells CATGGSGANVLTF. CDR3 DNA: TGTGCCACCGGGGGATCTGGGGCCAACGTCCTGACTTTC.

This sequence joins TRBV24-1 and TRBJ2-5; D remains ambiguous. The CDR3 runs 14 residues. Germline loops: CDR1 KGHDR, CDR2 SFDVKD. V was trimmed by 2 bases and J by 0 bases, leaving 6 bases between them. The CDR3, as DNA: TGTGCCACCAGTGATTCCAGTGACCAAGAGACCCAGTACTTC. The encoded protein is CATSDSSDQETQYF.

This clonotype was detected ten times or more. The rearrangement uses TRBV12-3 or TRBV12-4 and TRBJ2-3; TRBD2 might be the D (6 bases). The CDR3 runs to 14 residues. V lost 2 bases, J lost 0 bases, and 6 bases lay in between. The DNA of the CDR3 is TGTGCCAGCAGTTTACGGGGGAGCACAGATACGCAGTATTTT. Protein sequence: CASSLRGSTDTQYF.

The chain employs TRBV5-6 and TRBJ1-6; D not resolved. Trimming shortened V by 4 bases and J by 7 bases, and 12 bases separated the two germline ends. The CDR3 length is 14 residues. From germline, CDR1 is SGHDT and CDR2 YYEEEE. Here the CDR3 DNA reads TGTGCCAGCAGCAAACTAGCGGACAATTCACCCCTCCACTTT. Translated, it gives CASSKLADNSPLHF.

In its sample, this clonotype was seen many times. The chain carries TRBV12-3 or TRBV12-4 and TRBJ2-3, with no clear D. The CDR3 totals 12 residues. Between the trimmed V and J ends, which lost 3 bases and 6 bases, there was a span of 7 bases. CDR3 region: CASSFPMDTQYF. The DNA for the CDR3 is TGTGCCAGCAGTTTCCCTATGGATACGCAGTATTTT.

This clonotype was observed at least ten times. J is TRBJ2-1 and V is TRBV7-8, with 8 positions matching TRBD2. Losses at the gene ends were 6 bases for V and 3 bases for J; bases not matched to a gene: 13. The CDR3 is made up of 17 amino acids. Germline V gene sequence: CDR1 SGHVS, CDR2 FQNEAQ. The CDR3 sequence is CASRPSSGGPDYNEQFF. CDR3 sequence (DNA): TGTGCCAGCAGGCCATCTTCGGGAGGGCCCGACTACAATGAGCAGTTCTTC.

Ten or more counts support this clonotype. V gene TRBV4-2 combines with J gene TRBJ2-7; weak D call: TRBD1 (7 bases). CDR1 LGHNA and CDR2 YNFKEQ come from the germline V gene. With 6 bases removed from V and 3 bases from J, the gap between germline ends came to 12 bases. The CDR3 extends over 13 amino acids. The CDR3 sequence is CASSQGGSYEQYF. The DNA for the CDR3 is TGTGCCAGCAGTCAGGGGGGAAGCTACGAGCAGTACTTC.

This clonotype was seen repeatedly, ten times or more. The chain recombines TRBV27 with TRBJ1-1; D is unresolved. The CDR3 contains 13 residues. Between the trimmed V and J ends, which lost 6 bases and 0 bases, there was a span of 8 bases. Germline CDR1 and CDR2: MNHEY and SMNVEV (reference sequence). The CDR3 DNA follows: TGTGCCAGCAGCCCTTCAATGAACACTGAAGCTTTCTTT. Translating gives CASSPSMNTEAFF.

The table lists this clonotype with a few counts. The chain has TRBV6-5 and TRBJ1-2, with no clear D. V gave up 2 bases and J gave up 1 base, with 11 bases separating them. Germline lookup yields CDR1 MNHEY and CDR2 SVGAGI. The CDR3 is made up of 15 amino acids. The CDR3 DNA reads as TGTGCCAGCAGTTACGGTCCAGCCAATAACTATGGCTACACCTTC. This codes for CASSYGPANNYGYTF.

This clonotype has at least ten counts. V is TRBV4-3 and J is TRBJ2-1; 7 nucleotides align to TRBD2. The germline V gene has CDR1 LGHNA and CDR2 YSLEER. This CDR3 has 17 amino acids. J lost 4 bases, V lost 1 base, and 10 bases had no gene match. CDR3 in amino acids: CASSQARFAGVYNEQFF. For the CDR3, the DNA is TGCGCCAGCAGCCAAGCGAGGTTCGCGGGAGTATACAATGAGCAGTTCTTC.

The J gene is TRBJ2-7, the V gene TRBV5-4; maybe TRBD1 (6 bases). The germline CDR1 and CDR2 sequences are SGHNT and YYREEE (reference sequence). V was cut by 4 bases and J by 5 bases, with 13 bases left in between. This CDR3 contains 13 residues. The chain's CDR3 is CASSAQGDHEQYF. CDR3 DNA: TGTGCCAGCAGCGCACAGGGCGACCACGAGCAGTACTTC.

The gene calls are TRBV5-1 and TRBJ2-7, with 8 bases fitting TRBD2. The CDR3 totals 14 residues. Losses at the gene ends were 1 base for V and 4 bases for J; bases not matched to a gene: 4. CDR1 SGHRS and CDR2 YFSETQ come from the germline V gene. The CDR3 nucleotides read TGCGCCAGCAGCTTGTACGGCGGGAGGTACGAGCAGTACTTC. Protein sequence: CASSLYGGRYEQYF.

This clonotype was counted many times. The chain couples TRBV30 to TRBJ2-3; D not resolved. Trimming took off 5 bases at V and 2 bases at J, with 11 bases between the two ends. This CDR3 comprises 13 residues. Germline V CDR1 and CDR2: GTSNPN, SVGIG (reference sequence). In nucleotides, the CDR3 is TGTGCCTGGGCGACAACGACCACAGATACGCAGTATTTT. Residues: CAWATTTTDTQYF.

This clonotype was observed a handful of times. The CDR3 loop reads CASSQWAGVETQYF. CDR3 DNA: TGTGCCAGCAGCCAATGGGCGGGAGTGGAGACCCAGTACTTC. The chain employs TRBV5-6 and TRBJ2-5; 7 nucleotides agree with TRBD2. Trimming removed 4 bases from V and 5 bases from J; junction bases left unmatched: 8. Germline lookup yields CDR1 SGHDT and CDR2 YYEEEE. This CDR3 is 14 amino acids long.

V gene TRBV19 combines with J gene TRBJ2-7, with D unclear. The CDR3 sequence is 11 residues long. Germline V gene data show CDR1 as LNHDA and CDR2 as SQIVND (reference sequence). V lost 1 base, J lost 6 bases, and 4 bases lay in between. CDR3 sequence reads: CASSIGGEQYF. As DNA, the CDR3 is TGTGCCAGTAGTATAGGCGGCGAGCAGTACTTC.

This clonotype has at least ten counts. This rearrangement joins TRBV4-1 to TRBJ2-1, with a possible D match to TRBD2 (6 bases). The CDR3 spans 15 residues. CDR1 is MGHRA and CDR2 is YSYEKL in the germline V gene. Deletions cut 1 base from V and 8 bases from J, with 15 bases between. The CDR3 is CASSQGVGSVYEQFF. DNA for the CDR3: TGCGCCAGCAGCCAAGGGGTCGGGAGTGTCTATGAGCAGTTCTTC.

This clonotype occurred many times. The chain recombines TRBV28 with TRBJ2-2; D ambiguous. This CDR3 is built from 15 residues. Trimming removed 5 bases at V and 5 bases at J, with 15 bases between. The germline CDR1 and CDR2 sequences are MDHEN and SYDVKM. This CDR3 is CASSLLARATGELFF. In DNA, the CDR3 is TGTGCCAGCAGTCTATTAGCCCGAGCGACCGGGGAGCTGTTTTTT. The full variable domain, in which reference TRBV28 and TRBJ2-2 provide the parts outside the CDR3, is DVKVTQSSRYLVKRTGEKVFLECVQDMDHENMFWYRQDPGLGLRLIYFSYDVKMKEKGDIPEGYSVSREKKERFSLILESASTNQTSMYLCASSLLARATGELFFGEGSRLTVL.